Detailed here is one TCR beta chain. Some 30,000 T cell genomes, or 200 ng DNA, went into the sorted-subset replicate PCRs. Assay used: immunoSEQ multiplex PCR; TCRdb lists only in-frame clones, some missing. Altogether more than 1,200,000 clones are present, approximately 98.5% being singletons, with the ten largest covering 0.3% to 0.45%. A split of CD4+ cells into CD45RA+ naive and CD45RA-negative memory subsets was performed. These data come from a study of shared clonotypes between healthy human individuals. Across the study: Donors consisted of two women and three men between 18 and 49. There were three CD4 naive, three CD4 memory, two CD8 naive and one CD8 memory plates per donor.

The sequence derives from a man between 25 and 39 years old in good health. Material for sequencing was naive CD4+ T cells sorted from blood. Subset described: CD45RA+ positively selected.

The CDR3 is CASTSGQGASSYGYTF. CDR3 DNA: TGTGCCAGTACCTCAGGACAGGGGGCTTCTTCCTATGGCTACACCTTC. The chain links TRBV19 to TRBJ1-2; 11 bases align to TRBD1. Germline CDR1 is LNHDA and CDR2 is SQIVND (reference sequence). Unmatched junction bases numbered 11, after V lost 7 bases and J lost 4 bases. The CDR3 runs to 16 residues.